The clone carrying this T cell receptor (beta chain) was seen ten or more times. Its matching antigen is unknown. CDR3 length equals 13 residues. Germline V gene sequence: CDR1 SQVTM, CDR2 ANQGSEA. V was pared by 2 bases and J by 4 bases, with 3 bases of the junction left unmatched. Libraries of TCR beta came from iRepertoire HTBI primers plus Arm-PCR of CDR3 regions. TCRdb itself ran the multiplex PCR reads through MiXCR, one entry per CDR3 protein. The sample has roughly 420,000 distinct CDR3 sequences; 12% to 15% are singletons. This record comes from a study of regulatory T cells in long-lasting Graves disease. Points from the study as a whole: Among samples with persistent disease, TRBV28, TRBJ1-2 and TRBJ2-5 were favored. Not thyroid tissue but only peripheral blood was studied.

Time point of the sample: newly diagnosed GD, antithyroid drugs for less than 3 months. PBMC-derived RNA was used for the TCR library. This same sample was also taken into another study, of T cells in Graves' hyperthyroidism and ophthalmopathy. From that second work: No ophthalmopathy progression within 18 months constituted stable Graves' hyperthyroidism. These patients, aged 18 to 65, had recently diagnosed hyperthyroidism lasting under 2 months.

The chain has TRBV29-1 and TRBJ2-3, with TRBD1 identical over 7 bases. The sequence was obtained from a woman aged 45 to 65 with Graves disease. The sample in question was peripheral blood mononuclear cells (PBMCs), obtained at new diagnosis, from a patient treated with antithyroid drugs. Here the CDR3 DNA reads TGCAGCGTTGAAAAGGGGACAGCAGATACGCAGTATTTT. The encoded protein is CSVEKGTADTQYF.